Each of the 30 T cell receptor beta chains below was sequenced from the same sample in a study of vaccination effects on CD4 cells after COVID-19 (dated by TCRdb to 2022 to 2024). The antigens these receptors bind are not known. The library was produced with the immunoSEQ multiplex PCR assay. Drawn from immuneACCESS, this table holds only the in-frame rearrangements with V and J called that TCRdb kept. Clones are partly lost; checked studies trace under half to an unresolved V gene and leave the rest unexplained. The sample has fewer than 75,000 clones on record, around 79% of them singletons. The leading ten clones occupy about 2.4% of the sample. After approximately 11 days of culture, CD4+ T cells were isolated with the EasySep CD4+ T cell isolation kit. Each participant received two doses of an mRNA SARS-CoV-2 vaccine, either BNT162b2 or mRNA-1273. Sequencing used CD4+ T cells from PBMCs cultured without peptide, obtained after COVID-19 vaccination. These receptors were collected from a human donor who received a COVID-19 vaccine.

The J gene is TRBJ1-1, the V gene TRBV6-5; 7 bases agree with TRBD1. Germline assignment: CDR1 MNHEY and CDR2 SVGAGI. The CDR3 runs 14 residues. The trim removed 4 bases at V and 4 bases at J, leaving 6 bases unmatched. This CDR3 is CASSSRQGGTEAFF. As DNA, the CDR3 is TGTGCCAGCAGTTCTAGACAGGGAGGCACTGAAGCTTTCTTT.

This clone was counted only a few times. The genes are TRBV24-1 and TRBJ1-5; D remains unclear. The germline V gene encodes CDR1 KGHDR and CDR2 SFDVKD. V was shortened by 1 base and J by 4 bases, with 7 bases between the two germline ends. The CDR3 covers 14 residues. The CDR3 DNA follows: TGTGCCACCAGTGATTTCCCGACAAATCAGCCCCAGCATTTT. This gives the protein CATSDFPTNQPQHF.

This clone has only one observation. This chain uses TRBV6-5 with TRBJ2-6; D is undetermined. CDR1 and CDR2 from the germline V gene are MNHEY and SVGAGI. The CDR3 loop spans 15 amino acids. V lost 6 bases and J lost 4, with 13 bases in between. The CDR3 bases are TGTGCCAGCAGGGCCGACTTTTCCGGGGCCAACGTCCTGACTTTC. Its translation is CASRADFSGANVLTF.

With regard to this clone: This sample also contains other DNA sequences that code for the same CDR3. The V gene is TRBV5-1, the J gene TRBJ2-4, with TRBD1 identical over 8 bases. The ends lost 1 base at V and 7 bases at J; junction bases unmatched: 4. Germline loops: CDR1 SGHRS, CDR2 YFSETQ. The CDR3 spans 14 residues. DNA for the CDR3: TGCGCCAGCAGCTTGATGACAGGGGAGAACATTCAGTACTTC. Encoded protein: CASSLMTGENIQYF.

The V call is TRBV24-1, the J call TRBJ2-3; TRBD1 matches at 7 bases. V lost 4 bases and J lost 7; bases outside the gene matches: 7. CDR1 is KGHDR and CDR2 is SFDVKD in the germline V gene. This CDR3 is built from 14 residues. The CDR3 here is CATSEGQPLYTQYF. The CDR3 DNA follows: TGTGCCACCAGTGAGGGACAGCCCCTATATACGCAGTATTTT.

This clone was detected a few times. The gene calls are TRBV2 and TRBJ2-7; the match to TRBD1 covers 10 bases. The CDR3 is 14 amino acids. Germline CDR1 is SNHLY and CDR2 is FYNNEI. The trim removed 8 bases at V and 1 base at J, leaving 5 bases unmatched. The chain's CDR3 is CASYRTGGSYEQYV. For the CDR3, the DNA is TGTGCCAGCTATCGGACAGGGGGGTCCTACGAGCAGTACGTC.

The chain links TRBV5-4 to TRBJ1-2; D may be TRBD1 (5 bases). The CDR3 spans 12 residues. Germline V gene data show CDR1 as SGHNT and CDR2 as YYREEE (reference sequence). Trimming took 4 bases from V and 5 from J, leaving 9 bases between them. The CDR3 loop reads CASSRDRYGYTF. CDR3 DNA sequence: TGTGCCAGCAGCCGCGACAGATATGGCTACACCTTC.

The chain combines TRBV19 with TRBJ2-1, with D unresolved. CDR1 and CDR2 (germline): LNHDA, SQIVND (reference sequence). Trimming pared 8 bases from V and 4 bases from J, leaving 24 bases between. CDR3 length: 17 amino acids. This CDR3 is CASSSTGTYAAYNEQFF. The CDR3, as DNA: TGTGCCAGTTCCTCTACTGGCACTTACGCGGCTTACAATGAGCAGTTCTTC.

The CDR3, as DNA: TGTGCCAGCAGCCCTGGAGGGGGGGGCTCCGAGCAGTACGTC. Translating gives CASSPGGGGSEQYV. The gene calls are TRBV7-2 and TRBJ2-7; D might be TRBD2 (7 bases). The V end was cut by 5 bases, the J end by 6 bases, with 17 bases between. Germline values: CDR1 SGHTA, CDR2 FQGNSA. The CDR3 contains 14 residues.

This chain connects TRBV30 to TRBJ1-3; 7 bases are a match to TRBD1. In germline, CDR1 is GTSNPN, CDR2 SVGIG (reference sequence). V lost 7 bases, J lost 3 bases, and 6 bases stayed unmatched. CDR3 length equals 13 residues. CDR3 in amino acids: CALQGLVGNTIYF. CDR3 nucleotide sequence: TGTGCCTTACAGGGGTTGGTTGGAAACACCATATATTTT. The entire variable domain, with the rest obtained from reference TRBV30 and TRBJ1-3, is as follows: SQTIHQWPATLVQPVGSPLSLECTVEGTSNPNLYWYRQAAGRGLQLLFYSVGIGQISSEVPQNLSASRPQDRQFILSSKKLLLSDSGFYLCALQGLVGNTIYFGEGSWLTVV.

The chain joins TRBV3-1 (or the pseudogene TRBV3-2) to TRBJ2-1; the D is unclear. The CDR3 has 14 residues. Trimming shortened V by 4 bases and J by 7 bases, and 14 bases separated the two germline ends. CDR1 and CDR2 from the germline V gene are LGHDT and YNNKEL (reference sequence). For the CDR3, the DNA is TGTGCCAGCAGCCTACGAGAATCAGAAAATGAGCAGTTCTTC. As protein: CASSLRESENEQFF.

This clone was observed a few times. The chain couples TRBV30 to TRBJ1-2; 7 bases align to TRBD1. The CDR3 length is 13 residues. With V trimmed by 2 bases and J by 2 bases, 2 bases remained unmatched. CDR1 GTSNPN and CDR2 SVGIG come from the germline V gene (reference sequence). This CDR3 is CAWSQQGNYGYTF. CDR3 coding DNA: TGTGCCTGGAGTCAACAGGGGAACTATGGCTACACCTTC.

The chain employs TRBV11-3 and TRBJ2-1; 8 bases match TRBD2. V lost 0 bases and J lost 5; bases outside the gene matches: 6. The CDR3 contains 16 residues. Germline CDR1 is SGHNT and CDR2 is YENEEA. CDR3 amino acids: CASSLDFRGGDNEQFF. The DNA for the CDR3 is TGTGCCAGCAGCTTAGATTTCCGGGGGGGCGACAATGAGCAGTTCTTC.

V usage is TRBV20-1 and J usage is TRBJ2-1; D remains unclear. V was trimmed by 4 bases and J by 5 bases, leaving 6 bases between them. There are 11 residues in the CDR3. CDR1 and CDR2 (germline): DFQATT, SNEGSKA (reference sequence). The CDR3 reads CSATDNNEQFF. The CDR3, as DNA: TGCAGTGCTACCGACAACAATGAGCAGTTCTTC.

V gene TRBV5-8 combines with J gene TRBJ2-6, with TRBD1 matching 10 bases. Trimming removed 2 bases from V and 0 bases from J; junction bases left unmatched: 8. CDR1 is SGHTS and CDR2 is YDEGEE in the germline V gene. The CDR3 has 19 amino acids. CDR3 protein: CASSFKDRGWYSGANVLTF. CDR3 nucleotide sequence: TGTGCCAGCAGCTTCAAGGACAGGGGGTGGTACTCTGGGGCCAACGTCCTGACTTTC.

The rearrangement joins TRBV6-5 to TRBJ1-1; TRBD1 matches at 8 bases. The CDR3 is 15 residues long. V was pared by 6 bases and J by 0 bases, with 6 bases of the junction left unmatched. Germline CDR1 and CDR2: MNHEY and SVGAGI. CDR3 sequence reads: CASRARDRLNTEAFF. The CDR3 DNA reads TGTGCCAGCAGAGCGCGGGACAGGTTGAACACTGAAGCTTTCTTT.

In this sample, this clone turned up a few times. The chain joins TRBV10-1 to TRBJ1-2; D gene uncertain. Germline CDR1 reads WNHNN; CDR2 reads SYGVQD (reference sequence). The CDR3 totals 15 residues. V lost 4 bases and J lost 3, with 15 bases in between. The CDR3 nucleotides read TGCGCCAGCAGTGGAGGAAGAACCTGGGACTATGGCTACACCTTC. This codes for CASSGGRTWDYGYTF.

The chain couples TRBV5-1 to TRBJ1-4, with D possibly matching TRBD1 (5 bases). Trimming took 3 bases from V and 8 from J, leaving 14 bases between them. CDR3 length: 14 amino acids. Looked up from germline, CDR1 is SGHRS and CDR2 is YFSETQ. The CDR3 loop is CASSSPGRQEKLFF. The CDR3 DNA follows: TGCGCCAGCAGCTCCCCAGGGCGACAAGAAAAACTGTTTTTT. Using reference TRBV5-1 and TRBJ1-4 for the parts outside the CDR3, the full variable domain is KAGVTQTPRYLIKTRGQQVTLSCSPISGHRSVSWYQQTPGQGLQFLFEYFSETQRNKGNFPGRFSGRQFSNSRSEMNVSTLELGDSALYLCASSSPGRQEKLFFGSGTQLSVL.

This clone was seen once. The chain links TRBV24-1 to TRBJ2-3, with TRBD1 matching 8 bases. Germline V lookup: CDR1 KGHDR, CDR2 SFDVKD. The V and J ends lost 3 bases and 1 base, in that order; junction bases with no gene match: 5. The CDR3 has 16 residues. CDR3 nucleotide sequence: TGTGCCACCAGTGATGACAGGGGAAGGGGCACAGATACGCAGTATTTT. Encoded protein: CATSDDRGRGTDTQYF.

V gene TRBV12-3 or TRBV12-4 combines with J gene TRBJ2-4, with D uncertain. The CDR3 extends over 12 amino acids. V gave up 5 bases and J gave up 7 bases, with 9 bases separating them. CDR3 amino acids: CASSPKRNIQYF. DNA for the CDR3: TGTGCCAGCAGTCCTAAACGGAACATTCAGTACTTC.

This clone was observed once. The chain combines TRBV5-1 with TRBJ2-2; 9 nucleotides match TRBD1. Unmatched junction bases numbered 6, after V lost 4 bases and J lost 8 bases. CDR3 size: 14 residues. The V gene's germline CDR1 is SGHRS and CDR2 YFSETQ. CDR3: CASSPDRGEGELFF. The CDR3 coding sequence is TGCGCCAGCAGCCCGGACAGGGGTGAAGGGGAGCTGTTTTTT.

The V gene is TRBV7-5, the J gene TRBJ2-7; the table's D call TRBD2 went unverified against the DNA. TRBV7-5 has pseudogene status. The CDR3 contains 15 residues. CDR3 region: CARSLKRRRAYEQYV. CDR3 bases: TGTGCCAGAAGCCTCAAACGTCGGAGGGCCTACGAGCAGTACGTC.

The CDR3 DNA is TGTGCCAGCGACCCTTCAGGCTATGGCTACACCTTC. This gives the protein CASDPSGYGYTF. The chain uses TRBV2 and TRBJ1-2; no clear D. V lost 8 bases to trimming and J lost 4 bases, with 11 bases between them. The CDR3 length is 12 residues. CDR1 and CDR2 from the germline V gene are SNHLY and FYNNEI.

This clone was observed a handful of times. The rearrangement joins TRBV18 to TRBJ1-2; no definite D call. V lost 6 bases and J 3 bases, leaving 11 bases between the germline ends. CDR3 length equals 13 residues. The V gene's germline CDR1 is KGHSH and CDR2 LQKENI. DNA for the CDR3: TGTGCCAGCTCCCCGGGTTGGGACTATGGCTACACCTTC. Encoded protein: CASSPGWDYGYTF. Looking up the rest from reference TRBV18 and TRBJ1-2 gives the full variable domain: NAGVMQNPRHLVRRRGQEARLRCSPMKGHSHVYWYRQLPEEGLKFMVYLQKENIIDESGMPKERFSAEFPKEGPSILRIQQVVRGDSAAYFCASSPGWDYGYTFGSGTRLTVV.

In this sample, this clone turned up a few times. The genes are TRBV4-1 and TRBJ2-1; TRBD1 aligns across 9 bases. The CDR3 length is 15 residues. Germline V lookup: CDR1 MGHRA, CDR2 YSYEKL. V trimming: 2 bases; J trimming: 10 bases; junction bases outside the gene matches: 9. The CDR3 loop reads CASSQTGQGIGEQFF. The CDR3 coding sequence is TGCGCCAGCAGCCAAACGGGACAGGGTATCGGCGAGCAGTTCTTC.

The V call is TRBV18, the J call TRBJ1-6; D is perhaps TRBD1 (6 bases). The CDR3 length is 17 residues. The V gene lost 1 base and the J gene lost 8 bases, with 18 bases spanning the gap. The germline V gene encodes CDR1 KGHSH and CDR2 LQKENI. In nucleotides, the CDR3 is TGTGCCAGCTCACCACAGAGTTATGCAGGGGCGGATTCACCCCTCCACTTT. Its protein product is CASSPQSYAGADSPLHF. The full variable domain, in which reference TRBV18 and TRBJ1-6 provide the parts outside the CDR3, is NAGVMQNPRHLVRRRGQEARLRCSPMKGHSHVYWYRQLPEEGLKFMVYLQKENIIDESGMPKERFSAEFPKEGPSILRIQQVVRGDSAAYFCASSPQSYAGADSPLHFGNGTRLTVT.

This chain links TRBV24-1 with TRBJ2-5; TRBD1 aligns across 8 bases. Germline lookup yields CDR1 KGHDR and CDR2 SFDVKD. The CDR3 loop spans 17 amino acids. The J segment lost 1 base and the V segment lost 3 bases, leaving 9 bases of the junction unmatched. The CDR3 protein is CATSDTRDRRLQETQYF. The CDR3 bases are TGTGCCACCAGTGATACCCGGGACAGGAGGCTCCAAGAGACCCAGTACTTC.

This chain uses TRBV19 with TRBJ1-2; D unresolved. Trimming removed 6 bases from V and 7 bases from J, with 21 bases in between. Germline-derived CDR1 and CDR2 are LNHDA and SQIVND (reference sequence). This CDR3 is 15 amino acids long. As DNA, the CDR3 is TGTGCCAGTAGCCTACTGGCTGGCCCCACCTCTGGCTACACCTTC. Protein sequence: CASSLLAGPTSGYTF.

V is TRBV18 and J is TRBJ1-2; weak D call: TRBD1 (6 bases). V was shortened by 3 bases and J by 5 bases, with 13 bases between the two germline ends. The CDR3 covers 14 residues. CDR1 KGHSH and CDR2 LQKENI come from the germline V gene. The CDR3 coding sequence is TGTGCCAGCTCACCTTCAGGGGCGTTGTATGGCTACACCTTC. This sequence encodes CASSPSGALYGYTF.

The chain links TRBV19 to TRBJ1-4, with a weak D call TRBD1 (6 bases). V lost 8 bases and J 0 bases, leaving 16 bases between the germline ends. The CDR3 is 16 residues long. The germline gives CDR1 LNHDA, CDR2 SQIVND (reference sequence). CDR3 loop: CASQRRGAATNEKLFF. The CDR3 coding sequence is TGTGCCAGTCAGAGGAGGGGGGCCGCAACTAATGAAAAACTGTTTTTT.